A selection of T cell receptor beta chains follows, all from one sample in a study of regulatory T cells in long-lasting Graves disease. TCRdb recomputed calls from the multiplex PCR reads with MiXCR, one row per CDR3 protein. The sample lists approximately 360,000 distinct CDR3 sequences; about an eighth were seen once. This sample also belongs to another study, concerning T cells in Graves' hyperthyroidism and ophthalmopathy.

Material: peripheral blood mononuclear cells (PBMCs), obtained at new diagnosis, from a patient treated with antithyroid drugs. These receptors came from a woman younger than 30 with Graves disease. CDR3s include the opening cysteine and the closing phenylalanine or tryptophan. Each record gives: CDR3 protein, CDR3 DNA, V gene, D gene, J gene, clone size. A D gene is named only where the DNA matches it firmly. Clone size is not always given. Where it is, it says once, few, many or a class for expanded clones.

CDR3aa: CASSFERGGPYEQYF
CDR3nt: TGTGCCAGCAGCTTTGAGCGGGGGGGCCCCTACGAGCAGTACTTC
v_gene: TRBV7-3
d_gene: TRBD2
j_gene: TRBJ2-7
abundance: NA

CDR3aa: CASSPGQVPLQETQYF
CDR3nt: TGTGCCAGCAGTCCAGGACAGGTGCCCCTCCAAGAGACCCAGTACTTC
v_gene: TRBV12-3/TRBV12-4
d_gene: TRBD1
j_gene: TRBJ2-5
abundance: NA

CDR3aa: CASSELWVVDSPLHF
CDR3nt: TGTGCCAGCAGTGAACTTTGGGTCGTGGATTCACCCCTCCACTTT
v_gene: TRBV6-2/TRBV6-3
d_gene: NA
j_gene: TRBJ1-6
abundance: many

CDR3aa: CASSLNLDEQFF
CDR3nt: TGTGCCAGCAGCCTCAACTTGGATGAGCAGTTCTTC
v_gene: TRBV25-1
d_gene: NA
j_gene: TRBJ2-1
abundance: NA

CDR3aa: CASSPRTRYSTDTQYF
CDR3nt: TGTGCCAGCAGCCCCCGGACTCGCTATAGCACAGATACGCAGTATTTT
v_gene: TRBV3-1
d_gene: NA
j_gene: TRBJ2-3
abundance: few

CDR3aa: CASRTGTNEKLFF
CDR3nt: TGTGCCAGTCGGACAGGGACTAATGAAAAACTGTTTTTT
v_gene: TRBV7-9
d_gene: TRBD1
j_gene: TRBJ1-4
abundance: many

CDR3aa: CAWSRTGMDTEAFF
CDR3nt: TGTGCCTGGAGTCGGACAGGGATGGACACTGAAGCTTTCTTT
v_gene: TRBV30
d_gene: TRBD1
j_gene: TRBJ1-1
abundance: many

CDR3aa: CAIIWGAPGELFF
CDR3nt: TGTGCCATCATATGGGGGGCACCCGGGGAGCTGTTTTTT
v_gene: TRBV6-1
d_gene: NA
j_gene: TRBJ2-2
abundance: NA

CDR3aa: CSARAEEKQFF
CDR3nt: TGCAGTGCTAGAGCGGAGGAGAAGCAGTTCTTC
v_gene: TRBV20-1
d_gene: NA
j_gene: TRBJ2-1
abundance: many

CDR3aa: CASSGWEDQPQHF
CDR3nt: TGTGCCAGCAGTGGGTGGGAGGACCAGCCCCAGCATTTT
v_gene: TRBV2
d_gene: NA
j_gene: TRBJ1-5
abundance: many

CDR3aa: CSARDPQGVRGYTF
CDR3nt: TGCAGTGCTAGAGACCCACAGGGGGTCCGCGGCTACACCTTC
v_gene: TRBV20-1
d_gene: TRBD1
j_gene: TRBJ1-2
abundance: few

CDR3aa: CASSQVVTMNTEAFF
CDR3nt: TGCGCCAGCAGCCAAGTGGTTACTATGAACACTGAAGCTTTCTTT
v_gene: TRBV4-1
d_gene: NA
j_gene: TRBJ1-1
abundance: many

CDR3aa: CASSQQIPPMWENYGYTF
CDR3nt: TGTGCCAGCAGCCAACAAATCCCTCCTATGTGGGAGAACTATGGCTACACCTTC
v_gene: TRBV3-1
d_gene: NA
j_gene: TRBJ1-2
abundance: few

CDR3aa: CASSYGGRLAGKIYEQYF
CDR3nt: TGTGCCAGCAGTTACGGGGGGAGACTAGCGGGGAAGATCTACGAGCAGTACTTC
v_gene: TRBV6-5
d_gene: TRBD2
j_gene: TRBJ2-7
abundance: many

CDR3aa: CASSYGQGVDQPQHF
CDR3nt: TGTGCCAGCAGTTACGGACAGGGGGTCGATCAGCCCCAGCATTTT
v_gene: TRBV6-5
d_gene: TRBD1
j_gene: TRBJ1-5
abundance: many

CDR3aa: CASSSPGAASTDTQYF
CDR3nt: TGTGCCAGCAGCTCCCCGGGAGCGGCCAGCACAGATACGCAGTATTTT
v_gene: TRBV28
d_gene: NA
j_gene: TRBJ2-3
abundance: many

CDR3aa: CASSTRMTDSYKQYF
CDR3nt: TGTGCCAGCAGCACTCGAATGACAGACTCCTACAAGCAGTACTTC
v_gene: TRBV9
d_gene: NA
j_gene: TRBJ2-7
abundance: NA

CDR3aa: CATSRASGATHTQYF
CDR3nt: TGTGCCACCAGCCGGGCTAGCGGGGCGACGCATACGCAGTATTTT
v_gene: TRBV15
d_gene: TRBD2
j_gene: TRBJ2-3
abundance: many

CDR3aa: CASSARTSGRDLYNEQFF
CDR3nt: TGTGCCAGCAGCGCCCGGACTAGCGGGAGGGATCTCTACAATGAGCAGTTCTTC
v_gene: TRBV7-3
d_gene: TRBD2
j_gene: TRBJ2-1
abundance: NA

CDR3aa: CSATGIDRENLNTGELFF
CDR3nt: TGCAGTGCCACTGGGATAGACAGAGAAAATTTGAACACCGGGGAGCTGTTTTTT
v_gene: TRBV20-1
d_gene: NA
j_gene: TRBJ2-2
abundance: many

CDR3aa: CASSLGDKYEQYF
CDR3nt: TGTGCCAGCAGTTTAGGGGACAAGTACGAGCAGTACTTC
v_gene: TRBV27
d_gene: NA
j_gene: TRBJ2-7
abundance: many

CDR3aa: CASSYGGARGDTQYF
CDR3nt: TGTGCCAGCAGTTACGGGGGGGCCCGGGGAGATACGCAGTATTTT
v_gene: TRBV12-3/TRBV12-4
d_gene: TRBD2
j_gene: TRBJ2-3
abundance: few

CDR3aa: CASSSGPVADTQYF
CDR3nt: TGTGCCAGCAGCTCGGGCCCAGTCGCAGATACGCAGTATTTT
v_gene: TRBV7-2
d_gene: NA
j_gene: TRBJ2-3
abundance: many

CDR3aa: CASSLGLAGVQETQYF
CDR3nt: TGCGCCAGCAGCTTGGGACTAGCGGGAGTTCAAGAGACCCAGTACTTC
v_gene: TRBV5-1
d_gene: TRBD2
j_gene: TRBJ2-5
abundance: many

CDR3aa: CAARGPEGHLNTGELFF
CDR3nt: TGTGCCGCGCGGGGTCCCGAGGGACACTTGAACACCGGGGAGCTGTTTTTT
v_gene: TRBV7-9
d_gene: NA
j_gene: TRBJ2-2
abundance: many

CDR3aa: CASSPSGPYEQYF
CDR3nt: TGTGCCAGCAGCCCATCCGGACCCTACGAGCAGTACTTC
v_gene: TRBV7-2
d_gene: NA
j_gene: TRBJ2-7
abundance: many

CDR3aa: CASGPKSSYNEQFF
CDR3nt: TGTGCCAGCGGTCCTAAAAGCTCCTACAATGAGCAGTTCTTC
v_gene: TRBV7-9
d_gene: NA
j_gene: TRBJ2-1
abundance: NA

CDR3aa: CASSPLDRNTGELFF
CDR3nt: TGTGCCAGCAGCCCTCTCGACAGAAACACCGGGGAGCTGTTTTTT
v_gene: TRBV3-1
d_gene: NA
j_gene: TRBJ2-2
abundance: few

CDR3aa: CASLAQGEGGELFF
CDR3nt: TGTGCCAGCCTAGCACAGGGGGAGGGCGGGGAGCTGTTTTTT
v_gene: TRBV2
d_gene: NA
j_gene: TRBJ2-2
abundance: many

CDR3aa: CAGSQGIVNTEAFF
CDR3nt: TGTGCCGGTTCACAGGGTATCGTTAACACTGAAGCTTTCTTT
v_gene: TRBV6-1
d_gene: NA
j_gene: TRBJ1-1
abundance: many

CDR3aa: CASSHLNLRDRGLNEQFF
CDR3nt: TGCGCCAGCAGCCACCTAAACCTCCGGGACAGGGGTTTGAATGAGCAGTTCTTC
v_gene: TRBV4-3
d_gene: TRBD1
j_gene: TRBJ2-1
abundance: NA

CDR3aa: CASSRLSETQYF
CDR3nt: TGTGCCAGCAGCCGACTCTCGGAGACCCAGTACTTC
v_gene: TRBV14
d_gene: NA
j_gene: TRBJ2-5
abundance: few

CDR3aa: CASSQTASTDTQYF
CDR3nt: TGTGCCAGCAGCCAAACGGCCTCCACAGATACGCAGTATTTT
v_gene: TRBV3-1
d_gene: NA
j_gene: TRBJ2-3
abundance: many

CDR3aa: CASSGTSGVGELFF
CDR3nt: TGTGCCAGCAGCGGTACTAGCGGGGTCGGGGAGCTGTTTTTT
v_gene: TRBV9
d_gene: TRBD2
j_gene: TRBJ2-2
abundance: few

CDR3aa: CASSPYFTGELFF
CDR3nt: TGTGCCAGCAGTCCATATTTCACCGGGGAGCTGTTTTTT
v_gene: TRBV28
d_gene: NA
j_gene: TRBJ2-2
abundance: many

CDR3aa: CATSDQSGGATDTQYF
CDR3nt: TGTGCCACCAGTGACCAGAGCGGGGGGGCCACAGATACGCAGTATTTT
v_gene: TRBV24-1
d_gene: TRBD2
j_gene: TRBJ2-3
abundance: many

CDR3aa: CSATQPSGAYLETQYF
CDR3nt: TGCAGTGCTACTCAACCTAGCGGGGCCTATTTGGAGACCCAGTACTTC
v_gene: TRBV20-1
d_gene: TRBD2
j_gene: TRBJ2-5
abundance: many

CDR3aa: CASSLVIVGTSVLEEQFF
CDR3nt: TGTGCCAGCAGCTTAGTGATCGTGGGGACTAGCGTTTTGGAAGAGCAGTTCTTC
v_gene: TRBV11-2
d_gene: TRBD2
j_gene: TRBJ2-1
abundance: many

CDR3aa: CASHKWQGGNSPLHF
CDR3nt: TGTGCCAGCCATAAGTGGCAGGGAGGAAATTCACCCCTCCACTTT
v_gene: TRBV28
d_gene: NA
j_gene: TRBJ1-6
abundance: many

CDR3aa: CASSQGTGGVNTEAFF
CDR3nt: TGTGCCAGCAGCCAAGGGACAGGGGGAGTGAACACTGAAGCTTTCTTT
v_gene: TRBV3-1
d_gene: TRBD1
j_gene: TRBJ1-1
abundance: many

CDR3aa: CASSQRRAFF
CDR3nt: TGTGCCAGCAGTCAGCGGCGAGCTTTCTTT
v_gene: TRBV12-3/TRBV12-4
d_gene: NA
j_gene: TRBJ1-1
abundance: many

CDR3aa: CASSPPGWETQYF
CDR3nt: TGTGCCAGCAGCCCCCCAGGGTGGGAGACCCAGTACTTC
v_gene: TRBV7-9
d_gene: NA
j_gene: TRBJ2-5
abundance: NA

CDR3aa: CAFLLPRNGTGELFF
CDR3nt: TGTGCCTTCCTCCTCCCCCGCAATGGAACCGGGGAGCTGTTTTTT
v_gene: TRBV9
d_gene: NA
j_gene: TRBJ2-2
abundance: NA

CDR3aa: CASSLQGQEISTEAFF
CDR3nt: TGTGCCAGCAGCCTCCAAGGACAGGAGATAAGCACTGAAGCTTTCTTT
v_gene: TRBV7-2
d_gene: TRBD1
j_gene: TRBJ1-1
abundance: few

CDR3aa: CASSELYGYTF
CDR3nt: TGTGCCAGCAGTGAACTGTATGGCTACACCTTC
v_gene: TRBV6-1
d_gene: NA
j_gene: TRBJ1-2
abundance: few

CDR3aa: CASSEDEAMNTEAFF
CDR3nt: TGTGCCAGCAGTGAAGATGAGGCAATGAACACTGAAGCTTTCTTT
v_gene: TRBV2
d_gene: NA
j_gene: TRBJ1-1
abundance: NA

CDR3aa: CASSPTDRAWTEAFF
CDR3nt: TGTGCCAGCAGCCCGACGGACAGGGCTTGGACTGAAGCTTTCTTT
v_gene: TRBV7-9
d_gene: TRBD1
j_gene: TRBJ1-1
abundance: many

CDR3aa: CASRRILVSSEAFF
CDR3nt: TGTGCCAGCAGAAGGATTCTAGTGAGCTCTGAAGCTTTCTTT
v_gene: TRBV6-2/TRBV6-3
d_gene: NA
j_gene: TRBJ1-1
abundance: few

CDR3aa: CASSYGELAYNEQFF
CDR3nt: TGTGCCAGCAGTTACGGGGAATTAGCATACAATGAGCAGTTCTTC
v_gene: TRBV6-2/TRBV6-3
d_gene: NA
j_gene: TRBJ2-1
abundance: many

CDR3aa: CATSRFPGGSGGNEQFF
CDR3nt: TGTGCCACCAGCAGATTCCCCGGGGGTAGCGGGGGTAATGAGCAGTTCTTC
v_gene: TRBV15
d_gene: TRBD2
j_gene: TRBJ2-1
abundance: many

CDR3aa: CAISEEQSWWSSPLHF
CDR3nt: TGTGCCATCAGTGAGGAACAATCCTGGTGGAGTTCACCCCTCCACTTT
v_gene: TRBV10-3
d_gene: NA
j_gene: TRBJ1-6
abundance: few

CDR3aa: CASSPPPRREILTGELFF
CDR3nt: TGTGCCAGCAGTCCCCCCCCTCGGCGGGAAATACTCACCGGGGAGCTGTTTTTT
v_gene: TRBV28
d_gene: NA
j_gene: TRBJ2-2
abundance: NA

CDR3aa: CASSPSIPGGNYGYTF
CDR3nt: TGCGCCAGCAGCCCATCGATCCCTGGGGGGAACTATGGCTACACCTTC
v_gene: TRBV5-1
d_gene: NA
j_gene: TRBJ1-2
abundance: NA

CDR3aa: CASSQDGTGYSGNTIYF
CDR3nt: TGCGCCAGCAGCCAAGATGGGACAGGCTACTCTGGAAACACCATATATTTT
v_gene: TRBV4-3
d_gene: TRBD1
j_gene: TRBJ1-3
abundance: NA

CDR3aa: CASSPTGFGRRETQYF
CDR3nt: TGTGCCAGCTCACCAACCGGGTTTGGTCGGCGGGAGACCCAGTACTTC
v_gene: TRBV18
d_gene: NA
j_gene: TRBJ2-5
abundance: many

CDR3aa: CAISDLGQGYTEAFF
CDR3nt: TGTGCCATCAGTGATCTCGGACAGGGCTACACTGAAGCTTTCTTT
v_gene: TRBV10-3
d_gene: TRBD1
j_gene: TRBJ1-1
abundance: many

CDR3aa: CATSRVRRGSNSPLHF
CDR3nt: TGTGCCACCAGCAGAGTAAGGAGGGGGTCTAATTCACCCCTCCACTTT
v_gene: TRBV15
d_gene: NA
j_gene: TRBJ1-6
abundance: few